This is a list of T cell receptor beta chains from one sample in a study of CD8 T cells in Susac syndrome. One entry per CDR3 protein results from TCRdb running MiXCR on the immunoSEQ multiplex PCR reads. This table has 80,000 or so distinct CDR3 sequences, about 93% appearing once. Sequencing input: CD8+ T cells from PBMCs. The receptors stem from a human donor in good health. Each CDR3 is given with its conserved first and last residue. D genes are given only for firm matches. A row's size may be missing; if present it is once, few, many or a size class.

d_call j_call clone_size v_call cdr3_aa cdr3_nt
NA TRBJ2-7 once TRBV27 CASSSLKLQSYEQYF TGTGCCAGCAGTTCCTTAAAGCTCCAGTCCTACGAGCAGTACTTC
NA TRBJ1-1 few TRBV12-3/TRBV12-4 CASSHEAGAFF TGTGCCAGCAGTCATGAGGCTGGAGCTTTCTTT
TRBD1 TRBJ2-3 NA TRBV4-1 CASSHLRTGSGADTQYF TGCGCCAGCAGCCACCTCAGGACAGGGAGTGGCGCAGATACGCAGTATTTT
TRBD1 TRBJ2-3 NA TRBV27 CASSSYRGPDRDTQYF TGTGCCAGCAGTTCCTACAGGGGGCCCGATCGAGATACGCAGTATTTT
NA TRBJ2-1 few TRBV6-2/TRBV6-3 CASSWVDEQFF TGTGCCAGCAGTTGGGTTGATGAGCAGTTCTTC
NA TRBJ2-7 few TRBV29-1 CSVEGRGPQYEQYF TGCAGCGTTGAAGGGCGGGGGCCCCAGTACGAGCAGTACTTC
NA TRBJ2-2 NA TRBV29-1 CSVDASNTGELFF TGCAGCGTTGATGCCTCGAACACCGGGGAGCTGTTTTTT
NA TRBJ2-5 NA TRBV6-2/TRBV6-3 CASESQETQYF TGTGCCAGCGAATCCCAAGAGACCCAGTACTTC
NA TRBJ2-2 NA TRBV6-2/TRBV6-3 CASSPRTSNGELFF TGTGCCAGCAGTCCGAGGACATCCAACGGGGAGCTGTTTTTT
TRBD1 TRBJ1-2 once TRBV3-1 CASSQATGTGKAEGYTF TGTGCCAGCAGCCAGGCAACCGGGACAGGGAAGGCAGAGGGCTACACCTTC
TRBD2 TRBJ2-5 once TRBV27 CASSIRGGGETQYF TGTGCCAGCAGCATCCGGGGGGGTGGGGAGACCCAGTACTTC
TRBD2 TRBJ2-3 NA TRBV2 CASSRLAGGGDTQYF TGTGCCAGCAGTCGACTAGCGGGGGGTGGAGATACGCAGTATTTT
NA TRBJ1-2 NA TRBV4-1 CASSQAPSVGYTF TGCGCCAGCAGCCAAGCCCCGTCGGTCGGCTACACCTTC
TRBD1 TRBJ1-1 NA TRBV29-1 CSVNRGANTEAFF TGCAGCGTGAACAGGGGGGCGAACACTGAAGCTTTCTTT
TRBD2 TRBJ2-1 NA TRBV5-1 CASSLTSGGLYNEQFF TGCGCCAGCAGCCTAACTAGCGGGGGACTCTACAATGAGCAGTTCTTC
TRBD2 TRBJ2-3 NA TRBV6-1 CASNLAGVDPSTDTQYF TGTGCCAGCAACCTAGCGGGGGTTGACCCTAGCACAGATACGCAGTATTTT
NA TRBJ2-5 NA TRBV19 CASSIWRGLETQYF TGTGCCAGTAGTATCTGGCGGGGGCTGGAGACCCAGTACTTC
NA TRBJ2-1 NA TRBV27 CASSLRQGHEQFF TGTGCCAGCAGTTTACGGCAGGGCCATGAGCAGTTCTTC
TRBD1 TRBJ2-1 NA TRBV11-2 CASSIGTGGREQFF TGTGCCAGCAGCATAGGGACAGGGGGCCGTGAGCAGTTCTTC
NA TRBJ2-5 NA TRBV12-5 CASGLVQTIGATETQYF TGTGCTAGTGGTTTGGTACAAACGATAGGGGCCACGGAGACCCAGTACTTC
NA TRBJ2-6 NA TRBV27 CASKVPSGANVLTF TGTGCCAGCAAGGTCCCCTCTGGGGCCAACGTCCTGACTTTC
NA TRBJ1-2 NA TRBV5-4 CASSLFGENYGYTF TGTGCCAGCAGCTTATTTGGGGAGAACTATGGCTACACCTTC
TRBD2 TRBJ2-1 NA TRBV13 CASSSLAGEYNEQFF TGTGCCAGCAGTTCACTAGCGGGAGAGTACAATGAGCAGTTCTTC
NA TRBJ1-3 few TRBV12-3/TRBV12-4 CASSPGGNTIYF TGTGCCAGCAGTCCGGGGGGAAACACCATATATTTT
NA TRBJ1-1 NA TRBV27 CASSQVRIMNTEAFF TGTGCCAGCAGTCAAGTCAGAATCATGAACACTGAAGCTTTCTTT
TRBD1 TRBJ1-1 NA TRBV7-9 CASSLAGQPMNTEAFF TGTGCCAGCAGCTTAGCGGGACAGCCGATGAACACTGAAGCTTTCTTT
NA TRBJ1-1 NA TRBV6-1 CASSRSEAFF TGTGCCAGCAGTCGAAGCGAAGCTTTCTTT
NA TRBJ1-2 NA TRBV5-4 CASSLGTGLEGYTF TGTGCCAGCAGCTTGGGGACGGGCCTGGAAGGCTACACCTTC
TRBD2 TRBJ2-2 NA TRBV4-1 CASSPGTSGTGELFF TGCGCCAGCAGCCCGGGGACTAGCGGGACCGGGGAGCTGTTTTTT
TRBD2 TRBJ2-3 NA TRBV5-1 CASQLAGGTDTQYF TGCGCCAGCCAGCTAGCGGGAGGTACGGATACGCAGTATTTT
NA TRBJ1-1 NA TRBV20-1 CSARARGGTEAFF TGCAGTGCTAGGGCCAGGGGAGGCACTGAAGCTTTCTTT
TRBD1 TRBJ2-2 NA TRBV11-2 CASSDRDRNTGELFF TGTGCCAGCAGCGACCGGGACAGGAACACCGGGGAGCTGTTTTTT
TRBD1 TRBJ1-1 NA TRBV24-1 CATRTGQFRDTEAFF TGTGCCACCCGGACAGGGCAGTTTCGTGACACTGAAGCTTTCTTT
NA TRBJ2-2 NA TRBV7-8 CASSLAGELFF TGTGCCAGCAGCTTAGCCGGGGAGCTGTTTTTT
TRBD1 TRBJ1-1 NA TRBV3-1 CASSQESWGQLNTEAFF TGTGCCAGCAGCCAAGAATCTTGGGGACAGCTAAACACTGAAGCTTTCTTT
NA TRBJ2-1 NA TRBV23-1 CASTPRTLTGPGAMSSFF TGCGCCAGCACTCCCCGGACGTTGACAGGACCTGGTGCAATGAGCAGTTTCTTC
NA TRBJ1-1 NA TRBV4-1 CASSQEAGGVPEAFF TGCGCCAGCAGCCAAGAAGCGGGCGGGGTCCCTGAAGCTTTCTTT
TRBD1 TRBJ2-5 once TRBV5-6 CASSWWLGDRGQTQYF TGTGCCAGCAGCTGGTGGTTAGGGGACAGGGGACAGACCCAGTACTTC
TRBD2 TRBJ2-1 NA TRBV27 CASRIGTSRMNEQFF TGTGCCAGCAGAATCGGGACTAGTAGGATGAATGAGCAGTTCTTC
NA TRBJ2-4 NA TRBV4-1 CASSQDEERAKNIQYF TGCGCCAGCAGCCAAGATGAAGAGAGAGCCAAAAACATTCAGTACTTC
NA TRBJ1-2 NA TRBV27 CASSLYEGRGYTF TGTGCCAGCAGTTTATATGAGGGACGCGGCTACACCTTC
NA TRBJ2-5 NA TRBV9 CASSVEWGARETQYF TGTGCCAGCAGCGTAGAATGGGGGGCTCGGGAGACCCAGTACTTC
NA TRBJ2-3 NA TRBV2 CASLLNRGSTDTQYF TGTGCCAGCCTGTTAAATCGGGGCAGCACAGATACGCAGTATTTT
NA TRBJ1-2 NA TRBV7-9 CASSTSLREPYGYTF TGTGCCAGCAGCACAAGCCTCCGGGAGCCCTATGGCTACACCTTC
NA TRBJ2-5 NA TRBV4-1 CASSQGGGIGETQYF TGCGCCAGCAGCCAAGGCGGCGGGATTGGAGAGACCCAGTACTTC
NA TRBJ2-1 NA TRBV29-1 CSADTGNGYNEQFF TGCAGCGCCGACACAGGGAACGGCTACAATGAGCAGTTCTTC
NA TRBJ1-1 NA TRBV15 CATRGGNTEAFF TGTGCCACCAGAGGGGGGAACACTGAAGCTTTCTTT